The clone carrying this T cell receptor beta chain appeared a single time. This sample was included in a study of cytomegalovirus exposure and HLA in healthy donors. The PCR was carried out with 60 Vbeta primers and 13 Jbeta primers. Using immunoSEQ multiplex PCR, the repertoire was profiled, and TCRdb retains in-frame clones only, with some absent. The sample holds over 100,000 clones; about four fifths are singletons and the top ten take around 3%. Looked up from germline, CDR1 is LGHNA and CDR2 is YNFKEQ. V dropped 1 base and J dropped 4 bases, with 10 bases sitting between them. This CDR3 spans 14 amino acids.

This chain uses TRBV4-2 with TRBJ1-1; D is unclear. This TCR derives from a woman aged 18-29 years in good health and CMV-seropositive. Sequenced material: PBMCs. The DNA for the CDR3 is TGTGCCAGCAGCCAAGGTTGGGCTGGCACTGAAGCTTTCTTT. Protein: CASSQGWAGTEAFF.